The subject of this entry is one T cell receptor beta chain. Clones were sequenced by immunoSEQ multiplex PCR, and TCRdb holds only the in-frame ones, with some missing. The table has about 220,000 clones, roughly 84% seen once. With V trimmed by 6 bases and J by 4 bases, 12 bases remained unmatched. CDR3 length: 16 residues. This sample was included in a study of blood T cell repertoires in COVID-19. Turning to the study itself: Acute-phase and convalescent COVID-19 samples originated in the United States, Italy and Spain. The analysed material was cDNA or gDNA that came from T cells, B-cell-depleted T cells, or PBMCs.

The sequence derives from a woman aged 55-70 years with acute or convalescent COVID-19. J is TRBJ1-2 and V is TRBV23-1, with TRBD1 matching 9 bases. TRBV23-1 is an open reading frame, and its role is uncertain. Material for sequencing was peripheral blood. The CDR3 loop is CASSQEEGDRVYGYTF. The CDR3 DNA reads TGCGCCAGCAGCCAAGAAGAAGGGGACAGGGTCTATGGCTACACCTTC.